Below are 9 T cell receptor beta chains sequenced from a single sample in a study of blood T cell repertoires in COVID-19. The data were produced by immunoSEQ multiplex PCR, yet TCRdb's version contains in-frame clones alone and is incomplete. The sample records 230,000 or so clones, around 80% being singletons. Sequencing input: peripheral blood. The receptor source for this set is a human donor in a cohort sampled during active COVID-19.

The V and J genes are TRBV28 and TRBJ1-2; D not resolved. This CDR3 is built from 16 residues. V was cut by 3 bases and J by 4 bases, with 18 bases left in between. Germline-derived CDR1 and CDR2 are MDHEN and SYDVKM. The DNA for the CDR3 is TGTGCCAGCAGTTTTTTTTCCGGGGAGAACTTCTATGGCTACACCTTC. The encoded protein is CASSFFSGENFYGYTF.

The chain links TRBV7-8 to TRBJ2-7; possibly TRBD2 for D (5 bases). This CDR3 has 14 amino acids. Germline V gene lookup returns CDR1 SGHVS and CDR2 FQNEAQ. V lost 4 bases, J lost 0 bases, and 10 bases lay in between. The chain's CDR3 is CASSWTLTSYEQYF. CDR3 nucleotides: TGTGCCAGCAGCTGGACTCTCACCTCCTACGAGCAGTACTTC.

V gene TRBV27 combines with J gene TRBJ2-7; possibly TRBD1 for D (5 bases). The V end was cut by 4 bases, the J end by 4 bases, with 14 bases between. The CDR3 has 14 amino acids. CDR1 is MNHEY and CDR2 is SMNVEV in the germline V gene (reference sequence). The chain's CDR3 is CASSWGSAGYEQYF. The CDR3 nucleotides are TGTGCCAGCAGTTGGGGATCAGCAGGGTACGAGCAGTACTTC.

The genes are TRBV4-1 and TRBJ2-7, with TRBD1 matching over 10 bases. The J segment lost 4 bases and the V segment lost 3 bases, leaving 6 bases of the junction unmatched. The CDR3 contains 15 residues. Per germline, CDR1 MGHRA and CDR2 YSYEKL. The CDR3: CASSQRDRGGYEQYF. In DNA, the CDR3 is TGCGCCAGCAGCCAGAGGGACAGGGGAGGTTACGAGCAGTACTTC.

The chain has TRBV18 and TRBJ1-1, with 7 bases fitting TRBD1. V shed 1 base and J 6 bases; nucleotides not matched to a gene: 8. The CDR3 covers 15 residues. From germline, CDR1 is KGHSH and CDR2 LQKENI. DNA of the CDR3: TGTGCCAGCTCACCACAGGGGGCGTCGGGACCTGAAGCTTTCTTT. This codes for CASSPQGASGPEAFF.

The genes are TRBV24-1 and TRBJ1-2, with no clear D. The V end lost 3 bases, the J end lost 6 bases, and 10 bases lay between the germline ends. The CDR3 is made up of 13 amino acids. Germline CDR1 is KGHDR and CDR2 is SFDVKD. The CDR3 sequence is CATSDRGVNGYTF. CDR3 coding DNA: TGTGCCACCAGTGATAGAGGAGTAAATGGCTACACCTTC.

J is TRBJ1-1 and V is TRBV9, with 9 bases identical to TRBD1. This CDR3 contains 15 residues. V trimming: 3 bases; J trimming: 4 bases; junction bases outside the gene matches: 7. CDR1 is SGDLS, CDR2 YYNGEE, per germline. The CDR3: CASSDRQGVGTEAFF. The CDR3 nucleotides are TGTGCCAGCAGCGACCGACAGGGGGTTGGCACTGAAGCTTTCTTT.

The rearrangement joins TRBV7-2 to TRBJ1-5; no firm D call. V lost 5 bases, J lost 2 bases, and 7 bases lay in between. This CDR3 comprises 13 residues. CDR1 is SGHTA and CDR2 is FQGNSA in the germline V gene. For the CDR3, the DNA is TGTGCCAGCAGCCGGCGGGGCAATCAGCCCCAGCATTTT. Protein sequence: CASSRRGNQPQHF.

The chain recombines TRBV4-1 with TRBJ1-2; D possibly corresponds to TRBD1 (5 bases). Germline-derived CDR1 and CDR2 are MGHRA and YSYEKL. The germline V and J ends were trimmed by 0 bases and 4 bases, with 9 bases remaining between them. This CDR3 contains 14 residues. Here the CDR3 reads CASSQDRQFYGYTF. The CDR3 coding sequence is TGCGCCAGCAGCCAAGATCGACAGTTCTATGGCTACACCTTC.